What follows are 19 T cell receptor beta chains derived from one specimen sequenced in a study of T cells in tumors after PD-1 blockade. Generated by immunoSEQ multiplex PCR, the TCRdb table keeps only in-frame clones and is missing some. In the table there are some 43,000 clones, around 85% of which are singletons. Source: PBMCs, taken before anti-PD-1 treatment. The source is a human donor with basal cell carcinoma.

The chain has TRBV19 and TRBJ1-1; D is unresolved. The CDR3 spans 14 residues. Germline V gives CDR1 LNHDA, CDR2 SQIVND (reference sequence). V lost 6 bases, J lost 4 bases, and 15 bases lay in between. The CDR3 DNA is TGTGCCAGTAGCCAGGTGTCCAGGACCACTGAAGCTTTCTTT. Protein sequence: CASSQVSRTTEAFF. Full variable domain (missing parts from reference TRBV19 and TRBJ1-1): DGGITQSPKYLFRKEGQNVTLSCEQNLNHDAMYWYRQDPGQGLRLIYYSQIVNDFQKGDIAEGYSVSREKKESFPLTVTSAQKNPTAFYLCASSQVSRTTEAFFGQGTRLTVV.

The V call is TRBV19, the J call TRBJ1-2, with D unclear. Germline-derived CDR1 and CDR2 are LNHDA and SQIVND (reference sequence). Deletions cut 6 bases from V and 10 bases from J, with 12 bases between. The CDR3 totals 11 residues. This CDR3 reads CASRLITDYTF. CDR3 sequence (DNA): TGTGCCAGTAGACTGATTACAGACTACACCTTC.

This clone showed up just once. The J gene is TRBJ1-2, the V gene TRBV4-2; 9 bases match TRBD1. Germline CDR1 and CDR2: LGHNA and YNFKEQ. The ends lost 3 bases at V and 3 bases at J; junction bases unmatched: 8. The CDR3 runs 16 residues. CDR3 in DNA: TGTGCCAGCAGCCAGGGGGGACAGGGCCAAGACTATGGCTACACCTTC. As protein: CASSQGGQGQDYGYTF.

J is TRBJ2-1 and V is TRBV19; 15 bases are a match to TRBD2. Germline values: CDR1 LNHDA, CDR2 SQIVND (reference sequence). The junction had 4 bases not matched to a gene; V was cut back by 3 bases and J by 4 bases. CDR3 length equals 17 residues. The CDR3 DNA reads as TGTGCCAGTAGTATGGGACTAGCGGGGGGAGGGTACAATGAGCAGTTCTTC. Translation: CASSMGLAGGGYNEQFF.

The chain uses TRBV4-1 and TRBJ2-1; D gene uncertain. There are 13 residues in the CDR3. Trimming took off 0 bases at V and 2 bases at J, with 2 bases between the two ends. Germline-derived CDR1 and CDR2 are MGHRA and YSYEKL. The CDR3 loop reads CASSQEAYNEQFF. For the CDR3, the DNA is TGCGCCAGCAGCCAAGAGGCCTACAATGAGCAGTTCTTC.

The chain has TRBV7-2 and TRBJ1-1; no definite D call. CDR3 size: 14 residues. The germline V gene encodes CDR1 SGHTA and CDR2 FQGNSA. V lost 5 bases and J 3 bases, leaving 13 bases between the germline ends. The CDR3 is CASSQRLGYTEAFF. The CDR3 nucleotides are TGTGCCAGCAGCCAGAGGTTAGGGTACACTGAAGCTTTCTTT.

The chain joins TRBV2 to TRBJ2-3, with TRBD2 identical over 11 bases. This CDR3 spans 16 amino acids. Germline loops: CDR1 SNHLY, CDR2 FYNNEI. The V gene end was trimmed by 9 bases and the J gene end by 2 bases; junction bases not matched to a gene: 10. CDR3 loop: CARHQLAGDFTDTQYF. As DNA, the CDR3 is TGTGCCAGGCACCAACTAGCGGGGGACTTCACAGATACGCAGTATTTT.

The chain links TRBV5-8 to TRBJ2-7; TRBD1 matches 8 bases. After removal of 0 bases from V and 2 bases from J, the junction contained 7 bases not matched to a gene. Germline V lookup: CDR1 SGHTS, CDR2 YDEGEE. There are 16 residues in the CDR3. The DNA of the CDR3 is TGTGCCAGCAGCTTGGGGGGGACAGGTTCGCCCTACGAGCAGTACTTC. Translating gives CASSLGGTGSPYEQYF.

Worth noting for this clone: Other DNA sequences from this sample encode an identical CDR3 as well. The chain carries TRBV7-2 and TRBJ2-7, with TRBD2 matching over 12 bases. Looked up from germline, CDR1 is SGHTA and CDR2 is FQGNSA. This CDR3 is 17 amino acids long. J gave up 1 base and V 1 base, and 5 bases lay outside the gene matches. CDR3: CASSLVSSGGGSYEQYF. CDR3 DNA: TGTGCCAGCAGCTTAGTTTCTAGCGGGGGGGGTTCCTACGAGCAGTACTTC.

The rearrangement uses TRBV6-5 and TRBJ1-1; 7 bases line up with TRBD1. Germline V gene data show CDR1 as MNHEY and CDR2 as SVGAGI. This CDR3 is built from 14 residues. Losses at the gene ends were 5 bases for V and 1 base for J; bases not matched to a gene: 4. CDR3 nucleotide sequence: TGTGCCAGCAGTCATCAGGGGGGGAACACTGAAGCTTTCTTT. Translation gives CASSHQGGNTEAFF.

This sequence joins TRBV24-1 and TRBJ2-1; D is ambiguous. V lost 2 bases, J lost 6 bases, and 13 bases lay in between. The CDR3 has 15 residues. In germline, CDR1 is KGHDR, CDR2 SFDVKD. For the CDR3, the DNA is TGTGCCACCAGTGATTGGGGTACCGGTGTCAATGAGCAGTTCTTC. Its translation: CATSDWGTGVNEQFF.

The V and J genes are TRBV21-1 and TRBJ1-2. TRBV21-1 is a pseudogene locus. CDR3 length equals 16 residues. CDR3 bases: TGTGCCAGCAGCAGACAACGGGGGGAGGATGACTATGGCTACACCTTC. Translated: CASSRQRGEDDYGYTF.

To note about this clone: This same CDR3 is encoded by further DNA sequences in the sample. This sequence joins TRBV5-1 and TRBJ2-7; TRBD1 aligns across 10 bases. The germline CDR1 and CDR2 sequences are SGHRS and YFSETQ. V shed 3 bases and J 3 bases; nucleotides not matched to a gene: 6. CDR3 length: 15 residues. The CDR3 DNA sequence: TGCGCCAGCAGCTCCCCGGGACAGGGGAGCTACGAGCAGTACTTC. Its translation is CASSSPGQGSYEQYF.

The V and J genes are TRBV27 and TRBJ1-2, with TRBD1 as a possible D gene (6 bases). This CDR3 has 13 residues. The V and J ends lost 5 bases and 5 bases respectively, with 12 bases between them. The germline gives CDR1 MNHEY, CDR2 SMNVEV (reference sequence). CDR3 sequence reads: CASSTGFGYGYTF. CDR3 bases: TGTGCCAGCAGTACAGGGTTTGGGTATGGCTACACCTTC.

The chain links TRBV4-2 to TRBJ2-2; D gene ambiguous. V lost 0 bases to trimming and J lost 0 bases, with 17 bases between them. CDR1 LGHNA and CDR2 YNFKEQ come from the germline V gene. The CDR3 spans 19 residues. The CDR3 DNA follows: TGTGCCAGCAGCCAAGAAGACCCTCCCCGGTATGCGAACACCGGGGAGCTGTTTTTT. This gives the protein CASSQEDPPRYANTGELFF.

The J gene is TRBJ2-2, the V gene TRBV6-5; TRBD2 might be the D (6 bases). Trimming took off 8 bases at V and 8 bases at J, with 21 bases between the two ends. In germline, CDR1 is MNHEY, CDR2 SVGAGI. This CDR3 has 15 residues. CDR3 bases: TGTGCCAGCGAAAGGGAGGACACCTTATCTGGGGAGCTGTTTTTT. This gives the protein CASEREDTLSGELFF.

This clone occurred a few times. The chain uses TRBV4-1 and TRBJ1-1; perhaps TRBD1 as D (5 bases). Germline V lookup: CDR1 MGHRA, CDR2 YSYEKL. The V end was cut by 4 bases, the J end by 4 bases, with 16 bases between. The CDR3 covers 15 residues. The CDR3 loop is CASSRNDRWGTEAFF. In DNA form, the CDR3 reads TGCGCCAGCAGCCGTAACGACAGATGGGGCACTGAAGCTTTCTTT.

This rearrangement joins TRBV4-2 to TRBJ1-2, with a weak D call TRBD1 (5 bases). The CDR3 covers 13 residues. The V end lost 3 bases, the J end lost 4 bases, and 9 bases lay between the germline ends. CDR1 and CDR2 from the germline V gene are LGHNA and YNFKEQ. The CDR3 loop is CASSQGRPYGYTF. CDR3 nucleotide sequence: TGTGCCAGCAGCCAGGGACGCCCCTATGGCTACACCTTC.

The chain employs TRBV30 and TRBJ2-3, with a tentative D call TRBD1 (5 bases). The length of the CDR3 is 15 residues. Germline V gene lookup returns CDR1 GTSNPN and CDR2 SVGIG (reference sequence). The V end was cut by 4 bases, the J end by 1 base, with 15 bases between. CDR3 sequence reads: CAWKVVQVGTDTQYF. CDR3 bases: TGTGCCTGGAAGGTCGTACAGGTGGGCACAGATACGCAGTATTTT.